Listed below are T cell receptor beta chains from one sample, sequenced in a study of blood T cell repertoires in COVID-19. Data came from immunoSEQ multiplex PCR; TCRdb stores just in-frame clones and leaves some out. This table holds roughly 230,000 clones, roughly nine tenths found once. Sequencing was carried out using peripheral blood. These receptors all come from a woman in her forties who had recovered from COVID-19. Each CDR3 is given with its conserved first and last residue. Fields, in order: V gene, J gene, clone size, D gene, CDR3 DNA, CDR3 protein. A D gene is named only where the DNA matches it firmly. Some rows mark clone size as missing; the rest say once, few, many or name a class of expanded clone.

TRBV24-1	TRBJ2-5	-	-	TGTGCCACCAGTGATCCCGTTATGGAGACCCAGTACTTC	CATSDPVMETQYF
TRBV6-5	TRBJ1-2	-	TRBD1	TGTGCCAGCAGTAGGACAGGCTATGGCTACACCTTC	CASSRTGYGYTF
TRBV7-2	TRBJ2-7	-	TRBD1	TGTGCCAGCAGCTTATTCGGGACAGGAGTCTCCTACGAGCAGTACTTC	CASSLFGTGVSYEQYF
TRBV30	TRBJ1-1	-	-	TGTGCCTGCTACCGGGACACTGAAGCTTTCTTT	CACYRDTEAFF
TRBV5-4	TRBJ2-7	-	-	TGTGCCAGCAGCTTCTTCGGAGCGGGTGTCGGTGACGAGCAGTACTTC	CASSFFGAGVGDEQYF
TRBV7-9	TRBJ2-3	-	TRBD2	TGTGCCAGCAGCTTAGACTTACTAGCGGGGATCACAGATACGCAGTATTTT	CASSLDLLAGITDTQYF
TRBV28	TRBJ1-6	few	TRBD1	TGTGCCAGCAGTTCCTCGGGACAGGGGGTATCACCCCTCCACTTT	CASSSSGQGVSPLHF
TRBV6-5	TRBJ2-5	-	TRBD2	TGTGCCAGCAGTTACTCGAGCGGGGGGGCGGTAGAGACCCAGTACTTC	CASSYSSGGAVETQYF
TRBV7-2	TRBJ2-1	-	TRBD2	TGTGCCAGCAGCTTAGAACTAGCGTATTACAATGAGCAGTTCTTC	CASSLELAYYNEQFF
TRBV7-9	TRBJ2-3	few	-	TGTGCCGAGCGGGTAAGCACAGATACGCAGTATTTT	CAERVSTDTQYF
TRBV13	TRBJ2-1	-	-	TGTGCCAGCACTGAGGGACTCAATGAGCAGTTCTTC	CASTEGLNEQFF
TRBV7-9	TRBJ1-6	-	-	TGTGCCAGCAGCTTTGGCAAGGACTCACCTAACTCACCCCTCCACTTT	CASSFGKDSPNSPLHF
TRBV28	TRBJ2-5	-	-	TGTGCCAGCAGCAGGGCGAACGGAGAGACCCAGTACTTC	CASSRANGETQYF
TRBV24-1	TRBJ1-1	-	-	TGTGCCACCATTCCCGATGCGATCGTGAACACTGAAGCTTTCTTT	CATIPDAIVNTEAFF
TRBV30	TRBJ2-2	-	-	TGTGCCTGGAGTCCAGTGGCCGGGGAGCTGTTTTTT	CAWSPVAGELFF
TRBV7-8	TRBJ2-3	-	-	TGTGCCAGCAGCTCGGGACACGCTACAAGCACAGATACGCAGTATTTT	CASSSGHATSTDTQYF
TRBV19	TRBJ1-5	-	TRBD1	TGTGCCAGTGCTCCGGGACAGGGATTTGGCAATCAGCCCCAGCATTTT	CASAPGQGFGNQPQHF
TRBV18	TRBJ2-1	-	-	TGTGCCAGCTCACCATTAGTTGTGGACAATGAGCAGTTCTTC	CASSPLVVDNEQFF
TRBV19	TRBJ1-1	-	-	TGTGCCAGTACTCCCCGGGGGGAAACTGAAGCTTTCTTT	CASTPRGETEAFF
TRBV7-3	TRBJ1-2	-	-	TGTGCCAGCAGCTCAACACCGCCCGGTGGCTACACCTTC	CASSSTPPGGYTF
TRBV7-2	TRBJ2-5	-	-	TGTGCCAGCAGAACCCTCACCCCGGCGGGCCTAGGGGAGACCCAGTACTTC	CASRTLTPAGLGETQYF
TRBV19	TRBJ2-3	-	-	TGTGCCAGTAGTATAGTGGGCGGGAGCACAGATACGCAGTATTTT	CASSIVGGSTDTQYF
TRBV11-3	TRBJ2-2	-	-	TGTGCCAGCAGCTACCGTCCAGGGGAAAACACCGGGGAGCTGTTTTTT	CASSYRPGENTGELFF
TRBV5-6	TRBJ2-6	-	-	TGTGCCAGCAGCTTTATACCACAGGGGGCCAACGTCCTGACTTTC	CASSFIPQGANVLTF
TRBV5-6	TRBJ2-5	-	TRBD1	TGTGCCAGCAGCTTTAGACAGGGGCAAGAGACCCAGTACTTC	CASSFRQGQETQYF
TRBV9	TRBJ1-6	-	TRBD1	TGTGCCAGCAGCGTAGATAGCGGGACAGGGTTTTCACCCCTCCACTTT	CASSVDSGTGFSPLHF
TRBV28	TRBJ1-2	-	-	TGTGCCAGCAGTTTGAGGGCAGGTCTCGGCTACACCTTC	CASSLRAGLGYTF
TRBV2	TRBJ1-2	-	-	TGTGCCAGCAGGGAAACCGGCCCGGTGAGGGATGGCTACACCTTC	CASRETGPVRDGYTF
TRBV27	TRBJ1-1	-	-	TGTGCCAGCAGTTTTGACATGGATTGGACTGAAGCTTTCTTT	CASSFDMDWTEAFF
TRBV5-3	TRBJ1-5	-	-	TGTGCCAGAAGCTCTTGCCGGGGGGAGTGTCAGCCCCAGCATTTT	CARSSCRGECQPQHF
TRBV28	TRBJ1-5	-	-	TGTGCCAGCAGTTCGTCTGGGGAGGCCAATCAGCCCCAGCATTTT	CASSSSGEANQPQHF